One sample yielded the 21 T cell receptor beta chains listed below, sequenced in a study of T cells in Graves' hyperthyroidism and ophthalmopathy. The source material, RNA transcripts, was used to amplify TCR beta CDR3 regions. HTBI primers were employed in a first-round RT-PCR of the TCR CDR3. In TCRdb, the multiplex PCR reads were re-called with MiXCR into one record per CDR3 protein. The table shows fewer than 750,000 distinct CDR3 sequences, with about 14% occurring only once. Material: blood. The receptors originated from a woman in her forties or fifties with Graves' ophthalmopathy.

This clonotype was counted at least ten times. V is TRBV28 and J is TRBJ1-5; 9 nucleotides agree with TRBD1. V lost 6 bases and J lost 6; bases outside the gene matches: 6. From germline, CDR1 is MDHEN and CDR2 SYDVKM. CDR3 length: 14 residues. The CDR3 spells CASSPMGQGQPQHF. The CDR3 region has the DNA TGTGCCAGCAGCCCCATGGGACAGGGTCAGCCCCAGCATTTT. The whole variable domain, filled in from reference TRBV28 and TRBJ1-5, reads DVKVTQSSRYLVKRTGEKVFLECVQDMDHENMFWYRQDPGLGLRLIYFSYDVKMKEKGDIPEGYSVSREKKERFSLILESASTNQTSMYLCASSPMGQGQPQHFGDGTRLSIL.

The chain is built from TRBV20-1 and TRBJ2-2, with D maybe TRBD2 (5 bases). V was shortened by 2 bases and J by 0 bases, with 10 bases between the two germline ends. This CDR3 spans 15 amino acids. Germline values: CDR1 DFQATT, CDR2 SNEGSKA (reference sequence). CDR3 nucleotides: TGCAGTGCTAGAAACGGGGTACCGAACACCGGGGAGCTGTTTTTT. This codes for CSARNGVPNTGELFF.

This clonotype was counted only a few times. The chain uses TRBV29-1 and TRBJ2-2, with 11 bases fitting TRBD1. The CDR3 runs to 15 residues. With 7 bases clipped from V and 5 bases from J, the junction kept 9 bases outside the gene matches. Germline V gene data show CDR1 as SQVTM and CDR2 as ANQGSEA. CDR3 in amino acids: CSARTGGAETGELFF. The CDR3 DNA is TGCAGCGCCCGGACAGGGGGCGCAGAAACCGGGGAGCTGTTTTTT.

The V call is TRBV24-1, the J call TRBJ2-1; D possibly uses TRBD1 or TRBD2 (5 bases each). Germline V gene data show CDR1 as KGHDR and CDR2 as SFDVKD. There are 17 residues in the CDR3. The V end lost 4 bases, the J end lost 2 bases, and 17 bases lay between the germline ends. The CDR3 region has the DNA TGTGCCACCAGTGAGAGGGTGGACACACGACCCTACAATGAGCAGTTCTTC. Its translation: CATSERVDTRPYNEQFF.

This clonotype was counted ten times or more. The chain combines TRBV28 with TRBJ2-7; 9 nucleotides line up with TRBD1. Unmatched junction bases numbered 10, after V lost 8 bases and J lost 2 bases. Looked up from germline, CDR1 is MDHEN and CDR2 is SYDVKM. CDR3 length equals 15 residues. The CDR3 DNA reads as TGTGCCAGCGGCTTTGGGGACAGGGAGCCCTACGAGCAGTACTTC. This sequence encodes CASGFGDREPYEQYF.

The chain employs TRBV27 and TRBJ2-6; D may correspond to TRBD1 or TRBD2 (5 bases each). The CDR3 runs to 18 residues. CDR1 is MNHEY and CDR2 is SMNVEV in the germline V gene (reference sequence). Trimming stripped 5 bases from V and 0 bases from J, with 17 bases between. In nucleotides, the CDR3 is TGTGCCAGCAGTCCGAAGCCGGGACGGAACTCTGGGGCCAACGTCCTGACTTTC. As protein: CASSPKPGRNSGANVLTF.

This clonotype was picked up many times. The V and J genes are TRBV5-1 and TRBJ2-3; D is undetermined. Trimming left V 2 bases short and J 3 bases short, with 7 bases between. Germline loops: CDR1 SGHRS, CDR2 YFSETQ. CDR3 length: 13 residues. As DNA, the CDR3 is TGCGCCAGCAGCTTATACGTGACAGATACGCAGTATTTT. This sequence encodes CASSLYVTDTQYF. Based on the CDR3 plus reference TRBV5-1 and TRBJ2-3, the full variable domain is KAGVTQTPRYLIKTRGQQVTLSCSPISGHRSVSWYQQTPGQGLQFLFEYFSETQRNKGNFPGRFSGRQFSNSRSEMNVSTLELGDSALYLCASSLYVTDTQYFGPGTRLTVL.

With respect to this clonotype: One junction end disagrees with the germline gene, perhaps due to a read error. The V and J genes are TRBV12-3 or TRBV12-4 and TRBJ2-5, with TRBD2 matching over 8 bases. The CDR3 is 16 amino acids. The chain's CDR3 is CASSVGWGLGFETQCF. CDR3 coding DNA: TGTGCCAGCAGTGTAGGGTGGGGACTAGGTTTCGAGACCCAGTGCTTC.

V gene TRBV20-1 combines with J gene TRBJ2-7; weak D call: TRBD2 (5 bases). V gave up 8 bases and J gave up 2 bases, with 19 bases separating them. Germline V gene sequence: CDR1 DFQATT, CDR2 SNEGSKA (reference sequence). This CDR3 spans 14 amino acids. CDR3 loop: CSPKAGPLPYEQYF. The CDR3 bases are TGCAGTCCCAAGGCGGGCCCCCTGCCCTACGAGCAGTACTTC.

This clonotype has ten or more counts. This chain links TRBV29-1 with TRBJ2-7; possibly TRBD1 for D (6 bases). V dropped 5 bases and J dropped 2 bases, with 16 bases sitting between them. The length of the CDR3 is 14 residues. The germline CDR1 and CDR2 sequences are SQVTM and ANQGSEA. The CDR3 loop is CSVLGRDKTYEQYF. CDR3 in DNA: TGCAGCGTTCTAGGCCGGGACAAAACCTACGAGCAGTACTTC.

This clonotype was observed a few times. A much larger clone lies a single base off, so this may be a read error. The V call is TRBV24-1, the J call TRBJ2-1, with 8 nucleotides matching TRBD1. Germline loops: CDR1 KGHDR, CDR2 SFDVKD. V lost 7 bases to trimming and J lost 5 bases; unmatched junction nucleotides: 12. CDR3 length: 16 residues. The CDR3 sequence: CATSLVSGRGHNEQFF. CDR3 nucleotide sequence: TGTGCCACCAGCTTAGTATCGGGCAGGGGGCACAATGAGCAGTTCTTC.

The sample holds a few counts of this clonotype. J is TRBJ2-1 and V is TRBV7-3; 8 nucleotides agree with TRBD2. V was clipped by 1 base and J by 9 bases; unmatched bases: 11. CDR1 and CDR2 from the germline V gene are SGHTA and FQGTGA. This CDR3 has 16 residues. As DNA, the CDR3 is TGTGCCAGCAGCTTAAAGCGGGAGAGGGTTTTGGGTGAGCAGTTCTTC. Its translation: CASSLKRERVLGEQFF.

This sequence joins TRBV6-1 and TRBJ2-7; 10 positions agree with TRBD2. V was clipped by 6 bases and J by 2 bases; unmatched bases: 7. Per the germline V gene, CDR1 is MNHNS and CDR2 is SASEGT. The CDR3 runs 15 residues. The CDR3 loop reads CASRQRTSGTYEQYF. The CDR3 DNA reads as TGTGCCAGCAGACAACGGACTAGCGGTACCTACGAGCAGTACTTC.

This clonotype was detected many times. The chain recombines TRBV5-1 with TRBJ2-7; 10 positions match TRBD2. Trimming removed 1 base from V and 4 bases from J; junction bases left unmatched: 8. Germline V gene lookup returns CDR1 SGHRS and CDR2 YFSETQ. The CDR3 is 16 residues long. CDR3 DNA: TGCGCCAGCAGCTTGTTGGTAGCGGGAGGATCGTACGAGCAGTACTTC. Its translation: CASSLLVAGGSYEQYF.

There are many counts of this clonotype. The V and J genes are TRBV7-2 and TRBJ2-7, with D maybe TRBD1 (5 bases). CDR3 length: 16 amino acids. Germline CDR1 is SGHTA and CDR2 is FQGNSA. Trimming removed 2 bases from V and 2 bases from J, with 16 bases in between. The CDR3 coding sequence is TGTGCCAGCAGCTTATTTGGTAGGGGTTTAGCCTACGAGCAGTACTTC. Its translation: CASSLFGRGLAYEQYF.

J is TRBJ1-6 and V is TRBV5-5; D may be TRBD1 (6 bases). Germline V CDR1 and CDR2: SGHKS, YYEKEE (reference sequence). The CDR3 runs 14 residues. V was pared by 4 bases and J by 7 bases, with 12 bases between. The CDR3 DNA is TGTGCCAGCAGCGCAACAACAGGGAATTCACCCCTCCACTTT. Encoded protein: CASSATTGNSPLHF.

Many counts were recorded for this clonotype. The J gene is TRBJ2-3, the V gene TRBV28, with 8 bases fitting TRBD1. V lost 5 bases, J lost 2 bases, and 9 bases stayed unmatched. CDR3 length: 16 residues. The germline V gene encodes CDR1 MDHEN and CDR2 SYDVKM. Written as DNA, the CDR3 is TGTGCCAGCAGTCGCGGACAGGGACCGTTCACAGATACGCAGTATTTT. Residues: CASSRGQGPFTDTQYF.

The chain joins TRBV19 to TRBJ2-2; 8 bases fit TRBD2. The CDR3 spans 18 residues. After removal of 5 bases from V and 0 bases from J, the junction contained 11 bases not matched to a gene. CDR1 is LNHDA and CDR2 is SQIVND in the germline V gene (reference sequence). The CDR3 bases are TGTGCCAGTAGTCCTCTAAGCGGGGGAGAAGCGAACACCGGGGAGCTGTTTTTT. Translation: CASSPLSGGEANTGELFF. Full variable domain (missing parts from reference TRBV19 and TRBJ2-2): DGGITQSPKYLFRKEGQNVTLSCEQNLNHDAMYWYRQDPGQGLRLIYYSQIVNDFQKGDIAEGYSVSREKKESFPLTVTSAQKNPTAFYLCASSPLSGGEANTGELFFGEGSRLTVL.

This clonotype has a count of ten or more. The chain employs TRBV10-3 and TRBJ2-3; D gene ambiguous. Trimming shortened V by 6 bases and J by 4 bases, and 14 bases separated the two germline ends. The germline gives CDR1 ENHRY, CDR2 SYGVKD. The CDR3 totals 14 residues. The DNA of the CDR3 is TGTGCCATCAGGATAGAGCCCGGCGCAGATACGCAGTATTTT. As protein: CAIRIEPGADTQYF.

The chain recombines TRBV6-2 or TRBV6-3 with TRBJ2-5, with D possibly being TRBD1 (5 bases). CDR1 and CDR2 (germline): MNHEY, SVGEGT. Trimming cost V 7 bases and J 1 base, with 7 bases left between them. CDR3 length equals 12 residues. This CDR3 reads CASTQVQETQYF. In DNA, the CDR3 is TGTGCCAGCACACAGGTCCAAGAGACCCAGTACTTC.

This clonotype has just a few counts. V is TRBV3-1 and J is TRBJ1-1; D perhaps matches TRBD1 (6 bases). The length of the CDR3 is 13 residues. Trimming stripped 5 bases from V and 10 bases from J, with 17 bases between. The germline gives CDR1 LGHDT, CDR2 YNNKEL (reference sequence). Here the CDR3 DNA reads TGTGCCAGCAGCGCCGAGCCCGGGGGGGCAGCTTTCTTT. This gives the protein CASSAEPGGAAFF.